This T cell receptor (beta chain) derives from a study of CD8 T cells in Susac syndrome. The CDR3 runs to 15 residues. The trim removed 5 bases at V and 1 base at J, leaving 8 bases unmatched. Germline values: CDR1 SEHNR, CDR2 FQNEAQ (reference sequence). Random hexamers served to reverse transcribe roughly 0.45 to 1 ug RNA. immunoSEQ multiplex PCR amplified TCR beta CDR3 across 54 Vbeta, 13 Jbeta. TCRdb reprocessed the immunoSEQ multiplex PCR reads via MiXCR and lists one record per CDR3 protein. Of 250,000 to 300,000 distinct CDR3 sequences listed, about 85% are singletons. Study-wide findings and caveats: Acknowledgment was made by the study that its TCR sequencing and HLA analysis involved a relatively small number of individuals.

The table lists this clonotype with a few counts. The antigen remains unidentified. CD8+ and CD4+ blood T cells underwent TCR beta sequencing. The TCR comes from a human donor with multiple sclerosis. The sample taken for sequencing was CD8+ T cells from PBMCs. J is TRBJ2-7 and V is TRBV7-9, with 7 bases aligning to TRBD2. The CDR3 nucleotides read TGTGCCAGCAGCGGTAGCGGGTTGGGGTCCTACGAGCAGTACTTC. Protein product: CASSGSGLGSYEQYF.